This T cell receptor (beta chain) originates from a study of beta chain features in type 1 diabetes. Whole-study findings and limits: Naive, central memory and Treg TCRB repertoires seemed to resemble each other more closely in patients than they did in healthy donors.

One heparinised blood draw averaging around 0.12 L was given by each donor. cDNA synthesis used the whole RNA isolate, giving expressed TCRB sequences. Data came from immunoSEQ multiplex PCR; TCRdb stores just in-frame clones and leaves some out. The sample carries hundreds of thousands of clones, roughly 10% recorded once. This clone was observed a handful of times. Antigen: not known. The DNA is omitted, as the CDR3 cannot be located on it reliably, and the CDR3 follows TCRdb's listing. This sequence originates from a woman between 18 and 30 years old in good health. What was sequenced was naive CD4+ T cells from blood.

The CDR3 protein is CASSLVGTGSVF. The rearrangement joins TRBV7-2 to TRBJ1-2; the D call of TRBD1 is as the table states it, not checked on the DNA. The germline CDR1 and CDR2 sequences are SGHTA and FQGNSA. The length of the CDR3 is 12 amino acids, counting both ends.